These 11 T cell receptor beta chains originate from one sample sequenced in a study of cytomegalovirus exposure and HLA in healthy donors. Primers for the PCR totalled 60 Vbeta and 13 Jbeta. Assay used: immunoSEQ multiplex PCR; TCRdb lists only in-frame clones, some missing. In the table there are approximately 110,000 clones, 60% to 75% of which are singletons. Sequencing used PBMCs. These receptors all come from a woman in her fifties or sixties in good health and CMV-seropositive.

J is TRBJ1-2 and V is TRBV5-5, with TRBD1 matching over 7 bases. CDR3 length: 15 amino acids. Germline V lookup: CDR1 SGHKS, CDR2 YYEKEE (reference sequence). The J segment lost 2 bases and the V segment lost 5 bases, leaving 9 bases of the junction unmatched. CDR3 residues: CASRAWDSFNYGYTF. The CDR3 DNA reads as TGTGCCAGCAGGGCGTGGGACAGTTTCAACTATGGCTACACCTTC.

The chain carries TRBV5-1 and TRBJ1-1; TRBD1 matches at 10 bases. The CDR3 has 15 residues. Per germline, CDR1 SGHRS and CDR2 YFSETQ. V was pared by 3 bases and J by 5 bases, with 7 bases of the junction left unmatched. The CDR3 nucleotides read TGCGCCAGCAGCTCATTACCGGGACAGGGGACTGAAGCTTTCTTT. Amino acid sequence: CASSSLPGQGTEAFF.

The chain combines TRBV27 with TRBJ2-2; D unclear. The CDR3 runs 12 residues. Between the trimmed V and J ends, which lost 3 bases and 7 bases, there was a span of 6 bases. The germline CDR1 and CDR2 sequences are MNHEY and SMNVEV (reference sequence). In DNA form, the CDR3 reads TGTGCCAGCAGTTTCTTCGGCGGGGAGCTGTTTTTT. Its translation is CASSFFGGELFF.

The gene calls are TRBV7-9 and TRBJ2-3, with no clear D. Per the germline V gene, CDR1 is SEHNR and CDR2 is FQNEAQ (reference sequence). Trimming took off 3 bases at V and 2 bases at J, with 9 bases between the two ends. The CDR3 has 14 residues. The CDR3 coding sequence is TGTGCCAGCAGCTTTTTAGAGTACACAGATACGCAGTATTTT. Protein: CASSFLEYTDTQYF.

V is TRBV6-1 and J is TRBJ1-1; no firm D call. CDR1 MNHNS and CDR2 SASEGT come from the germline V gene. The ends were cut back, 1 base at V and 1 base at J, with 4 bases in the middle. There are 13 residues in the CDR3. As DNA, the CDR3 is TGTGCCAGCAGTGAAGACAGGAACACTGAAGCTTTCTTT. The encoded protein is CASSEDRNTEAFF.

V gene TRBV9 combines with J gene TRBJ2-1, with TRBD1 matching over 9 bases. CDR1 SGDLS and CDR2 YYNGEE come from the germline V gene. V was pared by 4 bases and J by 5 bases, with 7 bases of the junction left unmatched. The CDR3 is 15 amino acids. The CDR3: CASSQTGGGDNEQFF. The CDR3 DNA sequence: TGTGCCAGCAGCCAGACAGGGGGAGGTGACAATGAGCAGTTCTTC.

V and J are TRBV6-5 and TRBJ2-7, with D perhaps TRBD2 (5 bases). V lost 2 bases and J lost 4, with 18 bases in between. Germline CDR1 is MNHEY and CDR2 is SVGAGI. There are 16 residues in the CDR3. CDR3 amino acids: CASSYRKGGRGYEQYF. The CDR3 DNA is TGTGCCAGCAGTTACCGAAAAGGTGGCCGGGGATACGAGCAGTACTTC.

The chain is built from TRBV5-1 and TRBJ1-3; D is ambiguous. The CDR3 covers 15 residues. The germline V gene has CDR1 SGHRS and CDR2 YFSETQ. Deletions cut 0 bases from V and 1 base from J, with 8 bases between. CDR3 protein: CASSLAAGSGNTIYF. The CDR3 coding sequence is TGCGCCAGCAGCTTGGCCGCAGGTTCTGGAAACACCATATATTTT.

The rearrangement joins TRBV6-1 to TRBJ2-1; D not resolved. This CDR3 is built from 16 residues. Germline V CDR1 and CDR2: MNHNS, SASEGT. Trimming pared 3 bases from V and 0 bases from J, leaving 12 bases between. In nucleotides, the CDR3 is TGTGCCAGCAGTGACATTCCATATAGCTCCTACAATGAGCAGTTCTTC. Its translation is CASSDIPYSSYNEQFF.

The table lists this clone with a few counts. The gene calls are TRBV4-1 and TRBJ2-5, with TRBD2 identical over 9 bases. The CDR3 covers 17 residues. The germline V gene encodes CDR1 MGHRA and CDR2 YSYEKL. Trimming took 1 base from V and 5 from J; bases not matched to a gene: 11. The CDR3 is CASSQGVGRGGGETQYF. CDR3 nucleotides: TGCGCCAGCAGCCAAGGGGTGGGGCGGGGGGGAGGGGAGACCCAGTACTTC.

The chain couples TRBV9 to TRBJ2-7, with D possibly matching TRBD1 (6 bases). This CDR3 region has 15 residues. V lost 0 bases and J lost 5, with 15 bases in between. Germline V CDR1 and CDR2: SGDLS, YYNGEE. The CDR3: CASSVGWSGGNEQYF. CDR3 nucleotides: TGTGCCAGCAGCGTAGGGTGGAGTGGGGGCAACGAGCAGTACTTC.